The 24 T cell receptor beta chains below were found in one sample sequenced in a study of low-dose radiotherapy and immunotherapy resistance in tumors. Described time point: after trial treatment. Indicated treatment: LDRT plus nivolumab, ipilimumab, low-dose cyclophosphamide and aspirin (RACIN trial). Primers targeting TRAV and TRBV primed first-strand cDNA, covering alpha and beta chains. TCRs underwent 15 to 20 PCR cycles of amplification with a constant-region primer and V-primer adapter. TCRdb recomputed calls from the reads with MiXCR, one row per CDR3 protein. The data hold some 100,000 distinct CDR3 sequences, with less than 25% observed a single time. The material was PBMCs, obtained after low-dose radiotherapy plus immunotherapy. The receptors stem from a male donor with prostate cancer.

V gene TRBV27 combines with J gene TRBJ2-4; tentatively, D is TRBD1 (6 bases). The V gene's germline CDR1 is MNHEY and CDR2 SMNVEV (reference sequence). The germline V and J ends were trimmed by 7 bases and 7 bases, with 11 bases remaining between them. The CDR3 sequence is 12 residues long. The DNA for the CDR3 is TGTGCCAGCAATAACCAGGGGAACATTCAGTACTTC. Translation: CASNNQGNIQYF.

This clonotype turned up a few times. The chain has TRBV14 and TRBJ1-4, with D hard to call. CDR1 is SGHDN and CDR2 is FVKESK in the germline V gene. CDR3 length: 12 amino acids. The V end lost 4 bases, the J end lost 8 bases, and 8 bases lay between the germline ends. Written as DNA, the CDR3 is TGTGCCAGCAGCCGCCCCTCCGAAAAACTGTTTTTT. Protein product: CASSRPSEKLFF. The entire variable domain, with the rest obtained from reference TRBV14 and TRBJ1-4, is as follows: EAGVTQFPSHSVIEKGQTVTLRCDPISGHDNLYWYRRVMGKEIKFLLHFVKESKQDESGMPNNRFLAERTGGTYSTLKVQPAELEDSGVYFCASSRPSEKLFFGSGTQLSVL.

V is TRBV6-2 or TRBV6-3 and J is TRBJ2-7, with 10 positions matching TRBD1. Germline-derived CDR1 and CDR2 are MNHEY and SVGEGT. Trimming removed 5 bases from V and 7 bases from J; junction bases left unmatched: 11. The CDR3 has 15 amino acids. CDR3 sequence reads: CASSDRDRGVQEQYF. In DNA, the CDR3 is TGTGCCAGCAGTGACCGGGACAGGGGAGTTCAAGAGCAGTACTTC.

Comments on this clonotype: A far larger clone is a single base away, which makes a read error likely. The chain uses TRBV13 and TRBJ2-5, with unresolved D. The germline CDR1 and CDR2 sequences are PRHDT and FYEKMQ (reference sequence). This CDR3 comprises 17 residues. CDR3 in amino acids: CATSPVQMGIYQETQYF. The CDR3 bases are TGTGCCACCAGCCCAGTTCAGATGGGGATATACCAAGAGACCCAGTACTTC.

This clonotype occurred many times. CDR3 in amino acids: CASGLAKTIYF. The CDR3 bases are TGTGCTAGTGGTTTGGCAAAAACCATATATTTT. The genes are TRBV12-5 and TRBJ1-3; D gene uncertain. Germline V gene data show CDR1 as LGHNT and CDR2 as FRNRAP. Trimming removed 1 base from V and 10 bases from J, with 5 bases in between. This CDR3 has 11 residues.

This clonotype was recorded only once. The chain links TRBV2 to TRBJ1-2; 7 bases agree with TRBD1. The CDR3 runs to 14 residues. V was pared by 6 bases and J by 8 bases, with 12 bases of the junction left unmatched. From germline, CDR1 is SNHLY and CDR2 FYNNEI. The CDR3: CASRNIGQAWGYTF. The CDR3 nucleotides are TGTGCCAGCAGAAACATCGGACAGGCTTGGGGCTACACCTTC.

Regarding this clonotype: Germline is not matched at one junction end, which may reflect a read error. The chain employs TRBV5-1 and TRBJ2-5; D unresolved. CDR3 length: 13 amino acids. The V gene's germline CDR1 is SGHRS and CDR2 YFSETQ. CDR3 sequence (DNA): TGCGCCTGCAGCGCACTGTGGTTAGAGACCCAGTACTTC. Translating it yields CACSALWLETQYF.

This clonotype has a count of ten or more. This chain links TRBV3-1 with TRBJ1-2; 7 bases fit TRBD1. CDR3 length: 15 amino acids. Germline loops: CDR1 LGHDT, CDR2 YNNKEL (reference sequence). Trimming removed 3 bases from V and 0 bases from J; junction bases left unmatched: 4. In DNA, the CDR3 is TGTGCCAGCAGCCAGAACAGGGGTGCTAACTATGGCTACACCTTC. Amino acids: CASSQNRGANYGYTF.

The sample holds many counts of this clonotype. The chain couples TRBV20-1 to TRBJ2-1; TRBD2 aligns across 8 bases. The ends lost 7 bases at V and 6 bases at J; junction bases unmatched: 14. This CDR3 has 15 amino acids. Germline V gene data show CDR1 as DFQATT and CDR2 as SNEGSKA (reference sequence). The CDR3 loop is CSVRSAGTSSNEQFF. The DNA of the CDR3 is TGCAGTGTTCGATCTGCCGGGACTAGTTCCAATGAGCAGTTCTTC.

The J gene is TRBJ2-3, the V gene TRBV2, with D possibly being TRBD2 (5 bases). V was shortened by 7 bases and J by 3 bases, with 20 bases between the two germline ends. CDR1 is SNHLY and CDR2 is FYNNEI in the germline V gene. This CDR3 comprises 16 residues. The CDR3 sequence is CASTDYGGLTTDTQYF. CDR3 in DNA: TGTGCCAGCACCGACTATGGTGGTCTTACTACAGATACGCAGTATTTT.

This clonotype occurred many times. The gene calls are TRBV6-2 or TRBV6-3 and TRBJ2-3, with D possibly matching TRBD1 (6 bases). V lost 7 bases and J 0 bases, leaving 17 bases between the germline ends. Germline values: CDR1 MNHEY, CDR2 SVGEGT. The CDR3 loop spans 16 amino acids. The CDR3 loop is CASTHWGPTSTDTQYF. The CDR3 DNA reads as TGTGCCAGCACCCACTGGGGGCCAACTAGCACAGATACGCAGTATTTT.

This clonotype was seen at least ten times. A read error may produce the germline difference seen at one junction end. This CDR3 reads CASSFQGVEAFF. The CDR3 DNA is TGTGCCAGCAGCTTCCAAGGGGTAGAAGCTTTCTTT. The J gene is TRBJ1-1, the V gene TRBV5-3; a weak D match, TRBD1 (5 bases). TRBV5-3 is annotated as an ORF whose role is uncertain. The CDR3 spans 12 residues.

This clonotype has ten or more counts. The DNA for the CDR3 is TGTGCCAGCAGCCCCCCGGATCCCTACGAGCAGTACTTC. It translates to CASSPPDPYEQYF. The chain joins TRBV3-1 to TRBJ2-7; no clear D. This CDR3 is 13 amino acids long. Trimming removed 4 bases at V and 2 bases at J, with 9 bases between. CDR1 is LGHDT, CDR2 YNNKEL, per germline (reference sequence).

This clonotype appeared many times. The chain employs TRBV18 and TRBJ1-1; D is undetermined. This CDR3 spans 15 amino acids. The germline gives CDR1 KGHSH, CDR2 LQKENI. V was trimmed by 3 bases and J by 3 bases, leaving 14 bases between them. CDR3 protein: CASSPVPGWDTEAFF. The CDR3 DNA is TGTGCCAGCTCACCCGTCCCCGGATGGGACACTGAAGCTTTCTTT.

Only a few counts were recorded for this clonotype. This chain joins TRBV5-1 and TRBJ2-7; 8 nucleotides agree with TRBD2. Germline values: CDR1 SGHRS, CDR2 YFSETQ. Trimming took 0 bases from V and 2 from J; bases not matched to a gene: 7. This CDR3 has 16 amino acids. In DNA form, the CDR3 reads TGCGCCAGCAGCTTGGTGGCCAGCGGGAGAGCCTACGAGCAGTACTTC. This codes for CASSLVASGRAYEQYF.

Concerning this clonotype: A much larger clone lies a single base off, so this may be a read error. The rearrangement links TRBV5-3 to TRBJ2-7, with TRBD1 as a possible D gene (5 bases). TRBV5-3 qualifies as an ORF whose function is uncertain. This CDR3 has 13 residues. V was clipped by 10 bases and J by 0 bases, with 14 bases between them. This CDR3 reads CAGARGHSYEQYF. The CDR3 DNA follows: TGTGCCGGCGCTCGCGGACACTCCTACGAGCAGTACTTC.

This clonotype occurred many times. The rearrangement joins TRBV11-1 to TRBJ1-2; D uncertain. V lost 2 bases to trimming and J lost 2 bases, with 12 bases between them. The CDR3 loop spans 15 amino acids. Germline CDR1 reads SGHAT; CDR2 reads FQDESV (reference sequence). In nucleotides, the CDR3 is TGTGCCAGCAGCTTAAGACCAGGATGGAACTATGGCTACACCTTC. It specifies CASSLRPGWNYGYTF.

Worth noting for this clonotype: A far larger clone is one nucleotide away, so this likely arose from a read error. The gene calls are TRBV18 and TRBJ2-4, with D tentatively TRBD2 (7 bases). This CDR3 contains 15 residues. V lost 3 bases and J lost 13, with 22 bases in between. Germline CDR1 is KGHSH and CDR2 is LQKENI. CDR3 DNA sequence: TGTGCCAGCTCACCGGGGGGGACAAGCAACAATGAGCAGTACTTC. Its protein product is CASSPGGTSNNEQYF.

The chain couples TRBV29-1 to TRBJ2-2; the D gene is possibly TRBD2 (6 bases). V lost 3 bases, J lost 1 base, and 12 bases lay in between. The CDR3 consists of 15 residues. CDR1 SQVTM and CDR2 ANQGSEA come from the germline V gene. The CDR3 DNA sequence: TGCAGCGTTGATACTTCGGGGGAGAACACCGGGGAGCTGTTTTTT. Its translation is CSVDTSGENTGELFF.

This clonotype was recorded many times. J is TRBJ2-7 and V is TRBV2, with unresolved D. Trimming left V 2 bases short and J 7 bases short, with 9 bases between. Per germline, CDR1 SNHLY and CDR2 FYNNEI. The CDR3 extends over 12 amino acids. CDR3 sequence: CASSESRKEQYF. CDR3 nucleotide sequence: TGTGCCAGCAGTGAATCTAGGAAGGAGCAGTACTTC.

This clonotype was seen at least ten times. The rearrangement uses TRBV5-1 and TRBJ2-1; 9 bases line up with TRBD1. CDR1 and CDR2 from the germline V gene are SGHRS and YFSETQ. V lost 4 bases and J lost 8; bases outside the gene matches: 7. The CDR3 length is 14 residues. For the CDR3, the DNA is TGCGCCAGCAGCCCCGGGGACAGGGCATATGAGCAGTTCTTC. This encodes CASSPGDRAYEQFF.

The table lists this clonotype with many counts. This rearrangement joins TRBV24-1 to TRBJ2-3; 9 bases are shared with TRBD2. V lost 4 bases, J lost 6 bases, and 7 bases stayed unmatched. Per germline, CDR1 KGHDR and CDR2 SFDVKD. The CDR3 is 15 residues long. CDR3 coding DNA: TGTGCCACCAGTGAGCTGAGCGGGGGGCGGGATACGCAGTATTTT. As protein: CATSELSGGRDTQYF.

The V gene is TRBV29-1, the J gene TRBJ1-3; D not resolved. Germline CDR1 reads SQVTM; CDR2 reads ANQGSEA. The CDR3 is 13 amino acids. V was pared by 4 bases and J by 1 base, with 8 bases between. In DNA form, the CDR3 reads TGCAGCGTTGCTGCAGGATCTGGAAACACCATATATTTT. Amino acids: CSVAAGSGNTIYF.

This clonotype was detected ten times or more. The chain recombines TRBV19 with TRBJ2-7, with D hard to call. CDR3 length equals 13 residues. Germline CDR1 and CDR2: LNHDA and SQIVND (reference sequence). V gave up 2 bases and J gave up 2 bases, with 7 bases separating them. The CDR3 nucleotides are TGTGCCAGTAGTATAACCCTTACCTACGAGCAGTACTTC. As protein: CASSITLTYEQYF.